Included here is one TCR beta chain sequence, with context. What it binds is not known. PCR was performed using 60 Vbeta and 13 Jbeta primers. The table came from immunoSEQ multiplex PCR; TCRdb's copy has only in-frame clones and leaves some out. The profile covers fewer than 150,000 clones, with 76% appearing a single time and about 3.9% taken by the ten largest. The data stem from a study of cytomegalovirus exposure and HLA in healthy donors. This CDR3 has 14 amino acids. CDR1 is PRHDT and CDR2 is FYEKMQ in the germline V gene (reference sequence). Trimming removed 8 bases at V and 4 bases at J, with 17 bases between. Study-level points and caveats: Researchers left out some V segments, among them TRBV6-2 and TRBV6-3, as indistinguishable. A previous analysis found most TCR beta V segments productive roughly 87% or roughly 30% of the time. TCR beta sequences numbering roughly 16,000 were associated with HLA alleles at 0.05 false discovery rate in a later analysis. Across donors, most TCRs were seen rarely, yet some public ones were widespread.

The sample was PBMCs. The TCR was taken from a man aged 18-30 years in good health and CMV-seronegative. The rearrangement joins TRBV13 to TRBJ1-2, with D perhaps TRBD1 (6 bases). CDR3 DNA: TGTGCCAGCCCGGGCGGGGGGCCGCCCTATGGCTACACCTTC. Its protein product is CASPGGGPPYGYTF. The entire variable domain, with the rest obtained from reference TRBV13 and TRBJ1-2, is as follows: AAGVIQSPRHLIKEKRETATLKCYPIPRHDTVYWYQQGPGQDPQFLISFYEKMQSDKGSIPDRFSAQQFSDYHSELNMSSLELGDSALYFCASPGGGPPYGYTFGSGTRLTVV.